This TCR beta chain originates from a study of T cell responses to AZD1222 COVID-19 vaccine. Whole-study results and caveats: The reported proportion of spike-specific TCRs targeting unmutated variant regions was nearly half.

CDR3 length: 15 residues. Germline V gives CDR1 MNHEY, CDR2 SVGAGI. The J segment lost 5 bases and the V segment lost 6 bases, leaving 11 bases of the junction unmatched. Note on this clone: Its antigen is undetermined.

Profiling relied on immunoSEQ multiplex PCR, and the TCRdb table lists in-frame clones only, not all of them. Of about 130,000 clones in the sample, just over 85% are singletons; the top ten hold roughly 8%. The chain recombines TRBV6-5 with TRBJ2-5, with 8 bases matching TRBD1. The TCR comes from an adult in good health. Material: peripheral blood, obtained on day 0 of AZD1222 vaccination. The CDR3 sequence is CASRVSQGAWETQYF. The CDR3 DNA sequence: TGTGCCAGCAGGGTCTCGCAGGGGGCTTGGGAGACCCAGTACTTC.